This T cell receptor beta chain was observed in a study of blood T cell repertoires in COVID-19. CDR3 size: 16 residues. The V gene's germline CDR1 is SNHLY and CDR2 FYNNEI. V shed 6 bases and J 8 bases; nucleotides not matched to a gene: 11. The data were produced by immunoSEQ multiplex PCR, yet TCRdb's version contains in-frame clones alone and is incomplete. In the table there are about 160,000 clones, approximately 83% of which are singletons. This clone came up once. The material sequenced was peripheral blood. The sequence was obtained from an elderly woman with active or convalescent COVID-19. The V call is TRBV2, the J call TRBJ2-1, with 12 bases lining up with TRBD2. CDR3 DNA sequence: TGTGCCAGCAGGGAATCAAGGACTAGCGGGGTCTATGAGCAGTTCTTC. Its translation: CASRESRTSGVYEQFF.